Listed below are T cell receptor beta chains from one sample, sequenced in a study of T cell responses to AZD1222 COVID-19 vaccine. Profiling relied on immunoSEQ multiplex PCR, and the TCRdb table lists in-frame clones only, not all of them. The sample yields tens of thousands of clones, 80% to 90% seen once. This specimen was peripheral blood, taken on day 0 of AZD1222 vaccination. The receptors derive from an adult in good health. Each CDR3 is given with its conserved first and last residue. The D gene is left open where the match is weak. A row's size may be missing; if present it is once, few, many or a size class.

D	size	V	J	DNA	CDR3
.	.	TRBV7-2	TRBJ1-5	TGTGCCAGCAGCTTTGTTAGTGGAGGTCAGCATTTT	CASSFVSGGQHF
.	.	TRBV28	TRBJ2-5	TGTGCCAGCAGTTTAGGGGGAACCCAGTACTTC	CASSLGGTQYF
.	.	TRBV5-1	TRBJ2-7	TGCGCCAGCAGCTTGGGCCAGGGGAGGCGGGGCGGGCCCTCCTACGAGCAGTACTTC	CASSLGQGRRGGPSYEQYF
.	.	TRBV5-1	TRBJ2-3	TGCGCCAGCAGCGTACAGGGCTTTAGGGATACGCAGTATTTT	CASSVQGFRDTQYF
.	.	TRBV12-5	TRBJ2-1	TGTGCTAGTGGTTTGCCCGGGACCAATGAGCAGTTCTTC	CASGLPGTNEQFF
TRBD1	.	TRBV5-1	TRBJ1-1	TGCGCCAGCAGCTTCTACTTCTCTCAGGGGGTAGGGAACACTGAAGCTTTCTTT	CASSFYFSQGVGNTEAFF
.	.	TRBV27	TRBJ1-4	TGTGCCAGCTCGAGGGGCGATGCAACTAATGAAAAACTGTTTTTT	CASSRGDATNEKLFF
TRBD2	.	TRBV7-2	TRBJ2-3	TGTGCCAGCAGCGCCGGACTAGCGGGAGCGGGGGTAGATACGCAGTATTTT	CASSAGLAGAGVDTQYF
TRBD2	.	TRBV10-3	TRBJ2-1	TGTGCCATCAGTGACCTAGCGGGAGGAAGTTACAATGAGCAGTTCTTC	CAISDLAGGSYNEQFF
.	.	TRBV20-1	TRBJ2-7	TGCAGTGCTAGAGCGGGGGACGAGCAGTACTTC	CSARAGDEQYF
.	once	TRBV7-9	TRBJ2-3	TGTGCCAGCAGGTACACCGATACGCAGTATTTT	CASRYTDTQYF
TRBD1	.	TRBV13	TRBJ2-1	TGTGCCAGCAGCTTAGGACAGGGGACCTACAATGAGCAGTTCTTC	CASSLGQGTYNEQFF
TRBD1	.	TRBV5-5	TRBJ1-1	TGTGCCAGCAGCTCCCCGACAGGGCTGAACACTGAAGCTTTCTTT	CASSSPTGLNTEAFF
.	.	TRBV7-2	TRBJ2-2	TGTGCCAGCAGCTCCCGATCCCTGGGCGGGGAGCTGTTTTTT	CASSSRSLGGELFF
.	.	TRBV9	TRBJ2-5	TGTGCCAGCAGCGTAGCTACGGGACGTGGAGAGACCCAGTACTTC	CASSVATGRGETQYF
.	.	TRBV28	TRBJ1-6	TGTGCCAGCAGTAACTATCAGGGACCCCTCCACTTT	CASSNYQGPLHF
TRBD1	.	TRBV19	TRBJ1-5	TGTGCCAGTAGTGAAAGACAGGGCTTGGGCAATCAGCCCCAGCATTTT	CASSERQGLGNQPQHF
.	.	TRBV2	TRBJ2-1	TGTGCCAGCAGAGAGGACTACCTAGGCTCCTACAATGAGCAGTTCTTC	CASREDYLGSYNEQFF
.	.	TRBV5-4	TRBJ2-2	TGTGCCAGCAGCTTGACGAGCGGGGAGCTGTTTTTT	CASSLTSGELFF
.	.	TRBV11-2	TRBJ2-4	TGTGCCAGCAGCTTAAACACCCAAAACATTCAGTACTTC	CASSLNTQNIQYF
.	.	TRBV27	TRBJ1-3	TGTGCCAGCAGTTGCGAGCAAGGGACCGAAGTTTCCGGAAACACCATATATTTT	CASSCEQGTEVSGNTIYF
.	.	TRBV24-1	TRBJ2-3	TGTGCCACCAGTGATTTTGGACAGAGCCACTATAGCACAGATACGCAGTATTTT	CATSDFGQSHYSTDTQYF
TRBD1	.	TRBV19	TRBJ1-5	TGTGCCAGTAGTCCAGGGGGCTTGACCCAGCATTTT	CASSPGGLTQHF
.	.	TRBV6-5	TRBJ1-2	TGTGCCAGCAGTTACCGAGTCCAGGGAGCTAACTATGGCTACACCTTC	CASSYRVQGANYGYTF
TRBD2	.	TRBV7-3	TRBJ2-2	TGTGCCAGCAGCTGGGCTAGCGGCTCGAACACCGGGGAGCTGTTTTTT	CASSWASGSNTGELFF
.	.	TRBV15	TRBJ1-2	TGTGCCACCAGCAGAGGAGGGGCTAACTATGGCTACACCTTC	CATSRGGANYGYTF
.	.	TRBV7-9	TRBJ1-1	TGTGCCAGCAGCTCGGGACTGATGAACACTGAAGCTTTCTTT	CASSSGLMNTEAFF
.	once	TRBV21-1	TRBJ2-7	TGTGCCAGCAGCAAAGAGCGGGGGTCCTACGAGCAGTACTTC	CASSKERGSYEQYF
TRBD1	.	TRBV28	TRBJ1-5	TGTGCCAGCACGCTAACAGGGGTATACAATCAGCCCCAGCATTTT	CASTLTGVYNQPQHF
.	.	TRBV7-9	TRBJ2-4	TGTGCCAGCAGCTTAGATACCCTCAAAAACATTCAGTACTTC	CASSLDTLKNIQYF
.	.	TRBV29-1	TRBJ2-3	TGCAGCGTCGAGGGGGGGGAGGGAGTCACAGATACGCAGTATTTT	CSVEGGEGVTDTQYF
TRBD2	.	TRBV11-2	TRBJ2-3	TGTGCCAGCAGCTTTACTGGCGGGAGGGCCCCCAGCACAGATACGCAGTATTTT	CASSFTGGRAPSTDTQYF
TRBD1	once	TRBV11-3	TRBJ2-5	TGTGCCAGCAGCATGACAGGGGGTAGTCGAGAGACCCAGTACTTC	CASSMTGGSRETQYF
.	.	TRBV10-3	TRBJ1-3	TGTGCCATCAGTGAGCCCTCACGACAGCGCTACTCTGGAAACACCATATATTTT	CAISEPSRQRYSGNTIYF
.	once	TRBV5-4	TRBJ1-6	TGTGCCAGCAGCTTCGAGGATAATTCACCCCTCCACTTT	CASSFEDNSPLHF
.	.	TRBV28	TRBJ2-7	TGTGCCAGCAGTTTACGGGGCCCCTACGAGCAGTACTTC	CASSLRGPYEQYF
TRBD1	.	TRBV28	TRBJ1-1	TGTGCCTCCTCGACCGGGACAGGGTCGGAAACTGAAGCTTTCTTT	CASSTGTGSETEAFF
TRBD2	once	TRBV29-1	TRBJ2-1	TGCAGCGTTGTTCGGAGCGGGAGGTCCTACAATGAGCAGTTCTTC	CSVVRSGRSYNEQFF
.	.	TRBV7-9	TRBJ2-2	TGTGCCAGCAGCTTAAGTTATTTGACGGGTACCGGGGAGCTGTTTTTT	CASSLSYLTGTGELFF
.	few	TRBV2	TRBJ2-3	TGTGCCGGCTCGGGGATCAGAGATACGCAGTATTTT	CAGSGIRDTQYF
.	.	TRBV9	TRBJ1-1	TGTGCCAGCAGCGTAGAAACAGGGAACACTGAAGCTTTCTTT	CASSVETGNTEAFF
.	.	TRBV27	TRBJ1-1	TGTGCCAGCAGTTTCTCTATGAACACTGAAGCTTTCTTT	CASSFSMNTEAFF
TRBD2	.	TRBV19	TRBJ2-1	TGTGCCAGTAGTATATCCTCTCAATCCTGGGAGGGGAATGAGCAGTTCTTC	CASSISSQSWEGNEQFF
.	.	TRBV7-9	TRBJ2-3	TGTGCCAGCAGCTTAGAGGGCTTCCCCGATACGCAGTATTTT	CASSLEGFPDTQYF
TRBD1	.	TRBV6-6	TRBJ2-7	TGTGCCAGCAGGACAGGGGGCCACGAGCAGTACTTC	CASRTGGHEQYF
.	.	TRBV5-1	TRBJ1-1	TGCGCCAGCGCCTCGGACAGCATTCACACTGAAGCTTTCTTT	CASASDSIHTEAFF
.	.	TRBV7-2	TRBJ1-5	TGTGCCAGCAGCTTAGATGTGGGCCAGCCCCAGCATTTT	CASSLDVGQPQHF
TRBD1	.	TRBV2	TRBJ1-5	TGTGCCAGCAGTTGGGGTCGACAGGGAGATCAGCCCCAGCATTTT	CASSWGRQGDQPQHF
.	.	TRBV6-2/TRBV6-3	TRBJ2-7	TGTGCCAGCAGTACCCTTTACGAGCAGTACTTC	CASSTLYEQYF
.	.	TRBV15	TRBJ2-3	TGTGCCACCAGCCACCGACTTGAAGATACGCAGTATTTT	CATSHRLEDTQYF
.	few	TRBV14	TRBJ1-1	TGTGCCAGCAGCCACGGCACCGGGACACTGAACACTGAAGCTTTCTTT	CASSHGTGTLNTEAFF
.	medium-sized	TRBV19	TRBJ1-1	TGTGCCAGTAGTATCACAATGAACACTGAAGCTTTCTTT	CASSITMNTEAFF
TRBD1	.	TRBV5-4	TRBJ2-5	TGTGCCAGCAGCTTGGCCAGGACAGGCGGCCAAGAGACCCAGTACTTC	CASSLARTGGQETQYF
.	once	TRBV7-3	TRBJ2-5	TGTGCCAGCAGCCTACAGGGCCAAGAGACCCAGTACTTC	CASSLQGQETQYF